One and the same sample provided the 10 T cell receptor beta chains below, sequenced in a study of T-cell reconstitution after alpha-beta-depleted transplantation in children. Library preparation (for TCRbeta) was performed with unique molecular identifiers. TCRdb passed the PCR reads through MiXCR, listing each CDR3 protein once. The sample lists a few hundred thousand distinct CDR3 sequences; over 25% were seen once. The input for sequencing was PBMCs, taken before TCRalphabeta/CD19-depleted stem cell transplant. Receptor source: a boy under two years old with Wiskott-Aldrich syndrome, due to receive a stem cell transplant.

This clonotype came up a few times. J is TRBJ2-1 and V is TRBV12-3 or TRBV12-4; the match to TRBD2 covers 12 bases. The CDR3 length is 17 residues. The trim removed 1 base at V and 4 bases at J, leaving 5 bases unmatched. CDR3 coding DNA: TGTGCCAGCAGTTTAGGTCCTAGCGGGAGGGTTTACAATGAGCAGTTCTTC. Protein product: CASSLGPSGRVYNEQFF.

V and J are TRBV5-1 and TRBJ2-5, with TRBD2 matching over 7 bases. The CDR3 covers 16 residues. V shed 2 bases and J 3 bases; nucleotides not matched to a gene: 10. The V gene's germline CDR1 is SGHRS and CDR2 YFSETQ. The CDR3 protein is CASSLEPLAPKETQYF. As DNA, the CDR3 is TGCGCCAGCAGCTTAGAACCACTAGCGCCGAAAGAGACCCAGTACTTC.

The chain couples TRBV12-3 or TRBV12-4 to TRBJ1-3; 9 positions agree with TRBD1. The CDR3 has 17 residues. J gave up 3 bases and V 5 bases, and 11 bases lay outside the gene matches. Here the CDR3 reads CASSRKPQGAFGNTIYF. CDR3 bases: TGTGCCAGCAGTCGGAAACCACAGGGGGCGTTTGGAAACACCATATATTTT.

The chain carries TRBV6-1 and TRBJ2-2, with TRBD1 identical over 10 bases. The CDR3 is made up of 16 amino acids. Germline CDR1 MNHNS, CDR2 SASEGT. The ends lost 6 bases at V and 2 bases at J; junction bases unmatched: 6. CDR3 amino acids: CASRETGGLNTGELFF. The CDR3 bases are TGTGCCAGCAGGGAGACAGGGGGCCTCAACACCGGGGAGCTGTTTTTT.

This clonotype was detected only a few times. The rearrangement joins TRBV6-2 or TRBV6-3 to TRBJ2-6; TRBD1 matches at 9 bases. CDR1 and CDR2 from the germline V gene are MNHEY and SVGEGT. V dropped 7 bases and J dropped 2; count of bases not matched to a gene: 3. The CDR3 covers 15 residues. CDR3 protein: CASTTGGTGANVLTF. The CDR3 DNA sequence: TGTGCCAGCACCACAGGGGGCACTGGGGCCAACGTCCTGACTTTC.

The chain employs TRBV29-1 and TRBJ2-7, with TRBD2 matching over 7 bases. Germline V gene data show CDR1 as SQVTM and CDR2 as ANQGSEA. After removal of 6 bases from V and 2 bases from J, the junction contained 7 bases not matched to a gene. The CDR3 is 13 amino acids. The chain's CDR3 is CSVQRGGAYEQYF. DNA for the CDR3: TGCAGCGTGCAACGCGGGGGAGCCTACGAGCAGTACTTC.

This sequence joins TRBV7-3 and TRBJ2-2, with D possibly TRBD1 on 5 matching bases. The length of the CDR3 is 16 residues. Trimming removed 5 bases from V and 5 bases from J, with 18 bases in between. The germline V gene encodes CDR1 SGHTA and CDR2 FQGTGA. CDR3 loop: CASSPTLAGHTGELFF. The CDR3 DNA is TGTGCCAGCAGCCCAACGCTGGCCGGACATACCGGGGAGCTGTTTTTT. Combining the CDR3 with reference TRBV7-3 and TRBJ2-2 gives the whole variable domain GAGVSQTPSNKVTEKGKYVELRCDPISGHTALYWYRQSLGQGPEFLIYFQGTGAADDSGLPNDRFFAVRPEGSVSTLKIQRTERGDSAVYLCASSPTLAGHTGELFFGEGSRLTVL.

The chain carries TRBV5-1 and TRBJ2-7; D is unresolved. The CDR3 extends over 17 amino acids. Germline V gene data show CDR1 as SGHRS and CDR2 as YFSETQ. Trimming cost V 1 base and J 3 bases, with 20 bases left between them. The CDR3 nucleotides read TGCGCCAGCAGCTTGTTCGAAGTCGGAGAGGTTCGCTACGAGCAGTACTTC. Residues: CASSLFEVGEVRYEQYF.

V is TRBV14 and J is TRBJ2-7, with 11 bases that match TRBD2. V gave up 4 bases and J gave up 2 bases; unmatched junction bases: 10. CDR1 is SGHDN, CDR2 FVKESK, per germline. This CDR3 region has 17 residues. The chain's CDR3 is CASSPRAGLAEAYEQYF. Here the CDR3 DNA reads TGTGCCAGCAGCCCCCGGGCGGGACTAGCGGAGGCCTACGAGCAGTACTTC.

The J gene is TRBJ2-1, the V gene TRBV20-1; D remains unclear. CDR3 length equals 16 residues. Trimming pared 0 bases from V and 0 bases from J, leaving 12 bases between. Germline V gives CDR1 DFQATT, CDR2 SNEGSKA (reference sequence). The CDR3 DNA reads TGCAGTGCTAGAGATCAACGGTCGGGCTCCTACAATGAGCAGTTCTTC. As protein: CSARDQRSGSYNEQFF.